One T cell receptor (beta chain) is described in this entry. Its antigen is still unknown. Using immunoSEQ multiplex PCR, the repertoire was profiled, and TCRdb retains in-frame clones only, with some absent. The data hold tens of thousands of clones, with approximately 84% observed a single time. CDR3 length: 15 amino acids. Trimming cost V 5 bases and J 2 bases; bases outside gene matches: 4. Germline assignment: CDR1 MNHEY and CDR2 SMNVEV (reference sequence). The record originates from a study of cytomegalovirus exposure and HLA in healthy donors. Background on the study: The platform used for the approximately 130 validation repertoires matched that of the roughly 670 first-cohort repertoires, a later analysis reported.

Study conclusions and caveats: Rarity marked most TCR sequences, yet some public TCRs occurred in many donors. In the 100 to 150 validation repertoires, 94% of cluster scores exceeded 0, per a later analysis. Roughly 170 TCR beta chains were listed as cytomegalovirus-associated.

The TCR sequence derives from a woman in her late teens or twenties in good health and CMV-seropositive. Sequencing input: PBMCs. The V call is TRBV27, the J call TRBJ2-1, with 9 bases aligning to TRBD1. CDR3 region: CASSVQGAPYNEQFF. CDR3 DNA sequence: TGTGCCAGCAGTGTACAGGGGGCACCCTACAATGAGCAGTTCTTC.